This TCR beta chain was captured in a study of beta chain features in type 1 diabetes. Looking at the study overall: Examination spanned about 110 million sorted cells from all samples.

V was shortened by 4 bases and J by 3 bases, with 10 bases between the two germline ends. The CDR3 has 14 amino acids. CDR1 and CDR2 (germline): SEHNR, FQNEAQ (reference sequence). The sequenced template was cDNA made from the entire isolated RNA. Roughly 3.5 million reads per sample were averaged for naive, central memory and regulatory samples. Here immunoSEQ multiplex PCR was the method, and the copy in TCRdb shows in-frame clones only, minus some. The sample has hundreds of thousands of clones; roughly an eighth are singletons. This clone showed up just a few times. Its antigen is unidentified. General study points: Type 1 diabetes patients showed a moderate but significant shortening of TCRB CDR3s in all four CD4+ subsets.

The receptor was isolated from a young man with type 1 diabetes. V gene TRBV7-9 combines with J gene TRBJ2-1; D gene unclear. The source material was naive CD4+ T cells from blood. DNA of the CDR3: TGTGCCAGCAGCTCCTCGTCCTTCTACAATGAGCAGTTCTTC. This translates into CASSSSSFYNEQFF.